This T cell receptor (beta chain) appears in the sequencing data of a study of T cells in Graves' hyperthyroidism and ophthalmopathy. The TCR beta CDR3 regions underwent amplification using RNA transcripts as the source. RT-PCR in the first round (using the HTBI primer set) targeted the TCR CDR3. MiXCR, applied by TCRdb to the multiplex PCR reads, yields one record per CDR3 protein. The sample includes some 800,000 distinct CDR3 sequences, about 38% of them seen just once. This clonotype was recorded many times. The antigen is unknown. Findings and limits, study-wide: Separating ophthalmopathy from stable hyperthyroidism was achieved by a 13 V-J model.

Patients were excluded for uncontrolled infection, other autoimmune disease, pregnancy or lactation. About 10 ml fresh peripheral blood yielded the PBMCs. The V gene's germline CDR1 is SEHNR and CDR2 FQNEAQ (reference sequence). This CDR3 is 15 amino acids long. The J segment lost 6 bases and the V segment lost 4 bases, leaving 7 bases of the junction unmatched. The chain has TRBV7-9 and TRBJ1-5, with 9 positions matching TRBD1. This TCR was recovered from a man aged 18 to 29 with Graves' hyperthyroidism. Input material: blood. CDR3 sequence reads: CASSSQGASSQPQHF. In DNA form, the CDR3 reads TGTGCCAGCAGCTCACAGGGGGCTAGTAGTCAGCCCCAGCATTTT.